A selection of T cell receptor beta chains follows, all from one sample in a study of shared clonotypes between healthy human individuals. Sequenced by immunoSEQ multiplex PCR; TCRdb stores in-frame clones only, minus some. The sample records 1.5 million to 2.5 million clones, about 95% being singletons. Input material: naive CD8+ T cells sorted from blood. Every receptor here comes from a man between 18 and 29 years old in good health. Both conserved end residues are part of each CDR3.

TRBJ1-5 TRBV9 CASSVGQSNQPQHF
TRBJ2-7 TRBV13 CASSRDSAYEQYF
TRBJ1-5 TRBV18 CASSPPTGLNNQPQHF
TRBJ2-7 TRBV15 CATSRDRSGAGSYEQYF
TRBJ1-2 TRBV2 CASKAGDSNYGYTF
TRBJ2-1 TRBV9 CASSVGSGRAYNEQFF
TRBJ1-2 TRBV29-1 CSVQTGGDYGYTF
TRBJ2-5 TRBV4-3 CASSQDSEGVGETQYF
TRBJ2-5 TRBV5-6 CASSLIEGEETQYF
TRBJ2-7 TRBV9 CASSEGLGVSYEQYF
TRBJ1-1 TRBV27 CASSLYGSTEAFF
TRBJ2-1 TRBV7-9 CASSFDRLAGNEQFF
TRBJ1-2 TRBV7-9 CASSMDGYGSYTF
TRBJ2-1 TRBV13 CASSLGGLASEDYNEQFF
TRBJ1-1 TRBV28 CASTLGMATEAFF
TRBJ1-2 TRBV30 CAWGSRTGGFGYTF
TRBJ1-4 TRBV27 CASSLERFNEKLFF
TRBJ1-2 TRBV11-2 CASSPGTGVYGYTF
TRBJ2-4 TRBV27 CASSWLAGEGAKNIQYF
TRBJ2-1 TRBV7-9 CASSLGGWGGPVDEQFF
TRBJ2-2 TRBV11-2 CASSFRGPTGELFF
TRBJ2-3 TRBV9 CASSVGVLSTDTQYF
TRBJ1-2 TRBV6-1 CASSERGGGYTF
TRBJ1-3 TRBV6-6 CASSSGQFGNTIYF
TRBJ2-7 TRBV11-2 CASSSGFSYEQYF
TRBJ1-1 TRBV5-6 CASSRTVNTEAFF
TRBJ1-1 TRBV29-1 CSVGAGGPEAFF
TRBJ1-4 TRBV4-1 CASSQDEVKGEKLFF
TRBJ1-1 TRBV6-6 CASSSNGGYTEAFF
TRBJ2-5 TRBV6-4 CASSYIHRGWQETQYF
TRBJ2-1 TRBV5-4 CASSQYNEQFF
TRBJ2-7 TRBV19 CASSIAGATPYEQYF
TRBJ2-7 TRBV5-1 CASSLTAHEQYF
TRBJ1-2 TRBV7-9 CASSLAREPGQGSYTF
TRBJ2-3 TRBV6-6 CASSPPSGLSTDTQYF
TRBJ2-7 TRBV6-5 CASSYGLAGGHEQYF
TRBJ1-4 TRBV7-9 CASSAPGTVAEKLFF
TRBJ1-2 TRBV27 CASSQQGGGMLRGYTF
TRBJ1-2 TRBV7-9 CASSLAGTGYGYTF
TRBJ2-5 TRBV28 CASSLTGAGETQYF
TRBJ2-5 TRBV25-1 CASSDRVETQYF
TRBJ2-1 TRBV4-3 CASSPGTGLYNEQFF
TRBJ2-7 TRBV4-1 CASSQASGSGREQYF
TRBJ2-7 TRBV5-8 CASSLATGTYEQYF
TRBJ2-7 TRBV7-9 CAGGQESYEQYF
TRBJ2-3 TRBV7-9 CASSLGQADTQYF
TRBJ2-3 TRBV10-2 CASSDRGSGADTQYF
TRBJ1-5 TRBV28 CASSLDSQDQPQHF
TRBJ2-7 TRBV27 CASGTSVSYEQYF
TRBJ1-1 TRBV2 CASNPGTNTEAFF
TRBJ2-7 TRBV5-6 CASSWGQGNYEQYF
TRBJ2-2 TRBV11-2 CASSLAGELFF
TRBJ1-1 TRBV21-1 CASSWGTNTEAFF
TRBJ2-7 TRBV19 CASSISGISYEQYF
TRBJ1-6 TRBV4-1 CASSQDGRAYNSPLHF
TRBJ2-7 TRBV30 CAWGGGSSYEQYF
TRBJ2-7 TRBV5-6 CASSFYSHPYEQYF